The 28 T cell receptor beta chains reported below all come from one sample, sequenced in a study of blood T cell repertoires in COVID-19 (dated by TCRdb to 2018 to 2021). Library preparation employed the immunoSEQ multiplex PCR assay. In TCRdb, the immuneACCESS table is reduced to in-frame sequences with V and J assigned. These tables do not hold every clone; where another copy was compared, an unresolved V gene accounts for under half, and the others remain unexplained. The sample includes some 200,000 clones, with approximately 78% observed a single time. The ten biggest clones cover less than 15% of the sample. The sample comprised peripheral blood. Source of these receptors: a woman between 35 and 50 years old with acute or convalescent COVID-19.

The chain joins TRBV7-2 to TRBJ1-5; no clear D. CDR3 size: 15 residues. V lost 7 bases and J lost 0, with 13 bases in between. The germline V gene encodes CDR1 SGHTA and CDR2 FQGNSA. The CDR3, as DNA: TGTGCCAGCACCGCCGGACTTCATAGCAATCAGCCCCAGCATTTT. Protein product: CASTAGLHSNQPQHF.

This clone appeared once. J is TRBJ2-5 and V is TRBV11-2; D possibly corresponds to TRBD2 (7 bases). Germline V lookup: CDR1 SGHAT, CDR2 FQNNGV. The CDR3 has 15 amino acids. Trimming took 6 bases from V and 2 from J, leaving 16 bases between them. CDR3 DNA sequence: TGTGCCAGCAGACGGGACTACCAGGGGCAAGAGACCCAGTACTTC. It encodes CASRRDYQGQETQYF.

This chain uses TRBV7-8 with TRBJ2-1; D remains unclear. The CDR3 runs to 11 residues. Germline CDR1 reads SGHVS; CDR2 reads FQNEAQ. The V end was cut by 5 bases, the J end by 8 bases, with 7 bases between. DNA for the CDR3: TGTGCCAGCAGCCCCTCAGATGAGCAGTTCTTC. Translated, it gives CASSPSDEQFF.

The chain recombines TRBV7-3 with TRBJ1-1, with 7 bases fitting TRBD1. V lost 2 bases, J lost 6 bases, and 6 bases stayed unmatched. CDR3 length: 14 amino acids. Per the germline V gene, CDR1 is SGHTA and CDR2 is FQGTGA. The CDR3, as DNA: TGTGCCAGCAGCTTAGGCTCTCAGGGGGCTGAAGCTTTCTTT. This translates into CASSLGSQGAEAFF.

This chain connects TRBV5-1 to TRBJ2-3; 8 nucleotides line up with TRBD1. V lost 4 bases and J lost 10; bases outside the gene matches: 8. CDR1 is SGHRS, CDR2 YFSETQ, per germline. CDR3 length: 13 residues. Here the CDR3 reads CASSERSQGAQYF. CDR3 coding DNA: TGCGCCAGCAGCGAACGCTCACAGGGGGCGCAGTATTTT.

The V call is TRBV3-1 (or the pseudogene TRBV3-2), the J call TRBJ2-2; TRBD2 aligns across 11 bases. Germline V gene lookup returns CDR1 LGHDT and CDR2 YNNKEL (reference sequence). The CDR3 sequence is 17 residues long. With 0 bases clipped from V and 4 bases from J, the junction kept 4 bases outside the gene matches. The CDR3 loop reads CASSQERLAGFTGELFF. CDR3 coding DNA: TGTGCCAGCAGCCAAGAAAGACTAGCGGGATTCACCGGGGAGCTGTTTTTT.

The rearrangement uses TRBV6-5 and TRBJ1-2; 8 bases map to TRBD1. CDR3 length: 12 residues. The V segment lost 6 bases and the J segment 11 bases; nucleotides outside the gene matches: 8. In germline, CDR1 is MNHEY, CDR2 SVGAGI. The CDR3 DNA follows: TGTGCCAGCAGGAAGGACAGGGAGTTGTACACCTTC. Amino acid sequence: CASRKDRELYTF.

This chain connects TRBV12-3 or TRBV12-4 to TRBJ1-2; D is possibly TRBD1 (5 bases). The CDR3 covers 13 residues. Trimming pared 5 bases from V and 8 bases from J, leaving 15 bases between. In nucleotides, the CDR3 is TGTGCCAGCAGTCCCCACGGTGACAGCGGCTACACCTTC. It specifies CASSPHGDSGYTF.

J is TRBJ2-7 and V is TRBV24-1, with a tentative D call TRBD1 (6 bases). CDR1 is KGHDR and CDR2 is SFDVKD in the germline V gene. V shed 12 bases and J shed 3 bases, with 23 bases lying between them. The CDR3 spans 15 residues. This CDR3 reads CALTGLDRKSYEQYF. The CDR3 DNA is TGTGCCCTGACAGGTTTAGACCGAAAAAGCTACGAGCAGTACTTC.

This clone was seen more than once but under ten times. This sequence joins TRBV27 and TRBJ1-2; D remains unclear. The CDR3 totals 15 residues. Deletions cut 4 bases from V and 3 bases from J, with 15 bases between. Germline V lookup: CDR1 MNHEY, CDR2 SMNVEV (reference sequence). The CDR3 spells CASSSRREGYYGYTF. The CDR3 DNA reads TGTGCCAGCAGTTCCCGTAGGGAGGGATACTATGGCTACACCTTC.

This chain connects TRBV5-1 to TRBJ2-5; no firm D call. Germline V gene lookup returns CDR1 SGHRS and CDR2 YFSETQ. With 1 base removed from V and 5 bases from J, the gap between germline ends came to 6 bases. This CDR3 has 12 residues. The CDR3: CASSLSMETQYF. CDR3 sequence (DNA): TGCGCCAGCAGCTTGTCAATGGAGACCCAGTACTTC.

The V and J genes are TRBV21-1 and TRBJ2-7; whether TRBD2, the table's D call, matches the DNA was not checked. TRBV21-1 is assigned pseudogene status. The CDR3 loop spans 15 amino acids. CDR3 sequence (DNA): TGTGCCAGCCAACTAAGACTAGCCGGGAACGCTCAGCAGTACTTC. It translates to CASQLRLAGNAQQYF.

This clone has a handful of counts. The chain links TRBV6-5 to TRBJ2-1; no reliable D call. The CDR3 runs to 14 residues. Germline loops: CDR1 MNHEY, CDR2 SVGAGI. V was cut by 0 bases and J by 10 bases, with 13 bases left in between. The CDR3 DNA follows: TGTGCCAGCAGTTACTCGCCTGAAAGCCCCGAGCAGTTCTTC. It codes for CASSYSPESPEQFF.

This clone has more than one count but fewer than ten. The rearrangement links TRBV6-5 to TRBJ2-1, with D hard to call. From germline, CDR1 is MNHEY and CDR2 SVGAGI. Between the trimmed V and J ends, which lost 0 bases and 7 bases, there was a span of 7 bases. The CDR3 is made up of 13 amino acids. CDR3 loop: CASSYSSGNEQFF. The CDR3, as DNA: TGTGCCAGCAGTTACTCGTCCGGGAATGAGCAGTTCTTC.

The V gene is TRBV7-2, the J gene TRBJ2-3, with D maybe TRBD2 (7 bases). The V gene's germline CDR1 is SGHTA and CDR2 FQGNSA. The CDR3 consists of 16 residues. The V end lost 5 bases, the J end lost 3 bases, and 18 bases lay between the germline ends. The CDR3 spells CASSRGEGGRTDTQYF. CDR3 bases: TGTGCCAGCAGCCGCGGAGAGGGGGGGAGGACAGATACGCAGTATTTT. Complete variable domain (other parts from reference TRBV7-2 and TRBJ2-3): GAGVSQSPSNKVTEKGKDVELRCDPISGHTALYWYRQSLGQGLEFLIYFQGNSAPDKSGLPSDRFSAERTGGSVSTLTIQRTQQEDSAVYLCASSRGEGGRTDTQYFGPGTRLTVL.

The chain links TRBV10-3 to TRBJ2-4, with 8 bases matching TRBD2. This CDR3 contains 16 residues. V lost 5 bases and J lost 8; bases outside the gene matches: 14. Germline lookup yields CDR1 ENHRY and CDR2 SYGVKD. CDR3 bases: TGTGCCATCAGTCGGGAGGGACGACAGCGGATGGACATTCAGTACTTC. Translated: CAISREGRQRMDIQYF.

The rearrangement joins TRBV2 to TRBJ1-5, with 8 bases fitting TRBD1. The CDR3 consists of 16 residues. Trimming cost V 11 bases and J 0 bases; bases outside gene matches: 12. The germline gives CDR1 SNHLY, CDR2 FYNNEI. CDR3 region: CAAADRGPYSNQPQHF. The DNA for the CDR3 is TGTGCCGCCGCAGACAGGGGACCTTATAGCAATCAGCCCCAGCATTTT.

J is TRBJ2-2 and V is TRBV27, with TRBD2 matching over 15 bases. Germline V gene data show CDR1 as MNHEY and CDR2 as SMNVEV (reference sequence). The J segment lost 6 bases and the V segment lost 5 bases, leaving 10 bases of the junction unmatched. The CDR3 totals 18 residues. In DNA, the CDR3 is TGTGCCAGCAGTAGGAGGACTAGCGGGGGGGCGATGGCCGGGGAGCTGTTTTTT. Amino acids: CASSRRTSGGAMAGELFF.

The genes are TRBV2 and TRBJ1-6; a possible D gene is TRBD1 (6 bases). V lost 8 bases to trimming and J lost 8 bases, with 13 bases between them. CDR3 length equals 13 residues. Germline V gene lookup returns CDR1 SNHLY and CDR2 FYNNEI. CDR3 nucleotides: TGTGCCAGCCGCAGGGACATAGATTCACCCCTCCACTTT. Amino acid sequence: CASRRDIDSPLHF.

V is TRBV19 and J is TRBJ1-1, with 7 bases fitting TRBD1. This CDR3 has 15 amino acids. The germline gives CDR1 LNHDA, CDR2 SQIVND (reference sequence). The V gene end was trimmed by 3 bases and the J gene end by 1 base; junction bases not matched to a gene: 5. The CDR3 DNA is TGTGCCAGTAGTATTGGTAGGACAGGGAACACTGAAGCTTTCTTT. Translated, it gives CASSIGRTGNTEAFF.

The rearrangement joins TRBV20-1 to TRBJ2-7; 8 bases are a match to TRBD1. The junction had 14 bases not matched to a gene; V was cut back by 3 bases and J by 4 bases. Germline CDR1 DFQATT, CDR2 SNEGSKA (reference sequence). The CDR3 has 16 residues. The CDR3 nucleotides are TGCAGTGCTAGTGACAGGGGCGTCAGGGGGGATTACGAGCAGTACTTC. Residues: CSASDRGVRGDYEQYF.

This chain joins TRBV6-5 and TRBJ1-2; TRBD1 aligns across 7 bases. Germline V CDR1 and CDR2: MNHEY, SVGAGI. With 0 bases clipped from V and 7 bases from J, the junction kept 8 bases outside the gene matches. The CDR3 runs to 15 residues. The CDR3 DNA reads as TGTGCCAGCAGTTACTCAACGACAGGGAACCGTGGCTACACCTTC. This encodes CASSYSTTGNRGYTF.

The V call is TRBV5-1, the J call TRBJ1-2; 7 nucleotides line up with TRBD1. The V and J ends lost 0 bases and 2 bases, in that order; junction bases with no gene match: 13. In germline, CDR1 is SGHRS, CDR2 YFSETQ. This CDR3 has 18 residues. The CDR3 DNA sequence: TGCGCCAGCAGCTTGGCCGCTCCGACGACAGGGAGCAACTATGGCTACACCTTC. This codes for CASSLAAPTTGSNYGYTF.

The chain links TRBV6-5 to TRBJ2-7, with D maybe TRBD1 (6 bases). Per the germline V gene, CDR1 is MNHEY and CDR2 is SVGAGI. V lost 2 bases and J 5 bases, leaving 10 bases between the germline ends. The CDR3 is 13 amino acids. CDR3 amino acids: CASSYGGEDEQYF. Here the CDR3 DNA reads TGTGCCAGCAGTTACGGGGGCGAGGACGAGCAGTACTTC.

The chain joins TRBV30 to TRBJ1-2; D is perhaps TRBD1 (5 bases). Trimming removed 3 bases at V and 5 bases at J, with 16 bases between. CDR1 and CDR2 (germline): GTSNPN, SVGIG (reference sequence). This CDR3 contains 14 residues. CDR3 amino acids: CAWSNSPGRYGYTF. The DNA for the CDR3 is TGTGCCTGGAGCAACAGCCCAGGGAGGTATGGCTACACCTTC.

The chain combines TRBV27 with TRBJ2-1; 8 positions agree with TRBD2. V shed 3 bases, J shed 4 bases, and the junction held 5 bases outside the gene matches. The CDR3 totals 15 residues. CDR1 MNHEY and CDR2 SMNVEV come from the germline V gene (reference sequence). Here the CDR3 DNA reads TGTGCCAGCAGTTTGGGACTAGAGCCGTACAATGAGCAGTTCTTC. Translation: CASSLGLEPYNEQFF.

This clone was picked up one time. The chain is built from TRBV27 and TRBJ1-2; D perhaps matches TRBD1 (5 bases). The CDR3 has 14 residues. Trimming cost V 6 bases and J 2 bases, with 13 bases left between them. Per germline, CDR1 MNHEY and CDR2 SMNVEV (reference sequence). CDR3 sequence: CASSPPTGNYGYTF. CDR3 bases: TGTGCCAGCAGCCCCCCAACAGGAAACTATGGCTACACCTTC.

This clone was counted at least ten times. This chain joins TRBV30 and TRBJ1-2; 9 bases match TRBD1. With 0 bases clipped from V and 5 bases from J, the junction kept 4 bases outside the gene matches. This CDR3 region has 14 residues. Germline loops: CDR1 GTSNPN, CDR2 SVGIG (reference sequence). CDR3 amino acids: CAWSVTGGGYGYTF. The CDR3, as DNA: TGTGCCTGGAGTGTGACAGGGGGGGGATATGGCTACACCTTC.